The 27 T cell receptor beta chains in this list originate from one sample, sequenced in a study of shared clonotypes between healthy human individuals. Naive CD8 isolation took CD45RO-negative cells positively selected for CCR7 and excluded terminally differentiated effector memory CD45RA+ cells. The protocol was immunoSEQ multiplex PCR, while the TCRdb copy is restricted to in-frame clones and leaves out a portion. The table lists more than 2 million clones, 85% to 95% of them singletons. The sequenced sample consisted of naive CD8+ T cells sorted from blood. Source of these receptors: a man aged 18 to 30 in good health.

V is TRBV5-1 and J is TRBJ2-7, with 16 bases identical to TRBD2. Germline CDR1 SGHRS, CDR2 YFSETQ. The CDR3 length is 18 residues. The V segment lost 0 bases and the J segment 6 bases; nucleotides outside the gene matches: 9. This chain's CDR3 is CASSLDPGTSGRAVEQYF. Here the CDR3 DNA reads TGCGCCAGCAGCTTGGACCCCGGGACTAGCGGGAGGGCCGTCGAGCAGTACTTC.

The chain combines TRBV2 with TRBJ2-5; D unclear. This CDR3 is 12 amino acids long. The V gene's germline CDR1 is SNHLY and CDR2 FYNNEI. V was trimmed by 7 bases and J by 0 bases, leaving 6 bases between them. CDR3 residues: CASNEYQETQYF. The DNA for the CDR3 is TGTGCCAGCAACGAGTACCAAGAGACCCAGTACTTC.

V usage is TRBV7-9 and J usage is TRBJ2-5; TRBD2 agrees at 14 bases. Losses at the gene ends were 6 bases for V and 2 bases for J; bases not matched to a gene: 11. The CDR3 contains 18 residues. Germline assignment: CDR1 SEHNR and CDR2 FQNEAQ (reference sequence). DNA of the CDR3: TGTGCCAGCAGGGATGGGACTAGCGGGAGCCAGAGACAAGAGACCCAGTACTTC. This codes for CASRDGTSGSQRQETQYF.

The chain couples TRBV19 to TRBJ1-2, with 8 positions matching TRBD1. V gave up 4 bases and J gave up 4 bases; unmatched junction bases: 2. From germline, CDR1 is LNHDA and CDR2 SQIVND (reference sequence). The CDR3 is 13 residues long. The CDR3 here is CASSTTGGYGYTF. CDR3 coding DNA: TGTGCCAGTAGTACCACAGGGGGCTATGGCTACACCTTC.

The genes are TRBV4-3 and TRBJ2-1, with 7 positions matching TRBD2. Germline-derived CDR1 and CDR2 are LGHNA and YSLEER. The CDR3 has 16 residues. V gave up 1 base and J gave up 3 bases; unmatched junction bases: 6. CDR3 in DNA: TGCGCCAGCAGCCAAGGTCTAGCGGATCACTACAATGAGCAGTTCTTC. It codes for CASSQGLADHYNEQFF.

The V call is TRBV6-1, the J call TRBJ1-5; 8 bases agree with TRBD1. The V gene end was trimmed by 4 bases and the J gene end by 3 bases; junction bases not matched to a gene: 5. CDR3 length equals 15 residues. CDR1 is MNHNS and CDR2 is SASEGT in the germline V gene. CDR3 sequence (DNA): TGTGCCAGCAGTGGGCGGACAGGGCTCAATCAGCCCCAGCATTTT. Amino acids: CASSGRTGLNQPQHF.

V gene TRBV14 combines with J gene TRBJ2-2; D is undetermined. This CDR3 has 13 amino acids. V was trimmed by 3 bases and J by 4 bases, leaving 6 bases between them. The germline V gene encodes CDR1 SGHDN and CDR2 FVKESK. DNA of the CDR3: TGTGCCAGCAGCCACGCGCTCACCGGGGAGCTGTTTTTT. Its protein product is CASSHALTGELFF.

The chain is built from TRBV27 and TRBJ1-2; TRBD1 might be the D (5 bases). The CDR3 has 14 residues. V dropped 6 bases and J dropped 4 bases, with 15 bases sitting between them. Germline CDR1 and CDR2: MNHEY and SMNVEV (reference sequence). CDR3 sequence (DNA): TGTGCCAGCAGCTCGTCCTCAGGGTCCTATGGCTACACCTTC. This sequence encodes CASSSSSGSYGYTF.

This clone has a single count. V is TRBV29-1 and J is TRBJ2-7; TRBD1 agrees at 9 bases. V lost 6 bases, J lost 6 bases, and 9 bases stayed unmatched. The CDR3 sequence is 13 residues long. Germline V gene lookup returns CDR1 SQVTM and CDR2 ANQGSEA. CDR3 coding DNA: TGCAGCGTGCCCGGACAGGGGATCGGCGAGCAGTACTTC. Protein product: CSVPGQGIGEQYF.

This chain links TRBV4-1 with TRBJ2-7; D is uncertain. CDR3 length: 15 residues. The V gene's germline CDR1 is MGHRA and CDR2 YSYEKL. V was pared by 1 base and J by 2 bases, with 12 bases between. The CDR3, as DNA: TGCGCCAGCAGCCAAGGGGGTCATGGCCCCTACGAGCAGTACTTC. Translated: CASSQGGHGPYEQYF.

The genes are TRBV4-1 and TRBJ2-7; 11 bases line up with TRBD2. CDR1 is MGHRA and CDR2 is YSYEKL in the germline V gene. The CDR3 spans 16 residues. Trimming took 0 bases from V and 8 from J; bases not matched to a gene: 9. CDR3 coding DNA: TGCGCCAGCAGCCAAGATCAAACTAGCGGGAGAATTAAGCAGTACTTC. It specifies CASSQDQTSGRIKQYF.

The chain links TRBV5-1 to TRBJ1-4; 8 bases are a match to TRBD1. The J segment lost 4 bases and the V segment lost 4 bases, leaving 6 bases of the junction unmatched. This CDR3 has 15 amino acids. Germline CDR1 SGHRS, CDR2 YFSETQ. The CDR3 reads CASSPGTGLNEKLFF. CDR3 bases: TGCGCCAGCAGCCCCGGGACAGGCCTTAATGAAAAACTGTTTTTT.

CDR3: CAKTFRGTGKGPDTQYF. CDR3 DNA sequence: TGTGCCAAAACATTCAGGGGGACAGGGAAGGGGCCAGATACGCAGTATTTT. The rearrangement links TRBV2 to TRBJ2-3, with 9 bases identical to TRBD1. The CDR3 extends over 17 amino acids. Germline loops: CDR1 SNHLY, CDR2 FYNNEI. V shed 10 bases, J shed 4 bases, and the junction held 18 bases outside the gene matches.

This clone was counted a few times. The V and J genes are TRBV18 and TRBJ1-2, with TRBD1 identical over 8 bases. CDR3 length: 18 residues. V lost 5 bases and J lost 4; bases outside the gene matches: 18. The germline gives CDR1 KGHSH, CDR2 LQKENI. The CDR3 region has the DNA TGTGCCAGCTCAGGACAGAGAGTGACACAGGGGGACTCCTATGGCTACACCTTC. Translating gives CASSGQRVTQGDSYGYTF.

The rearrangement uses TRBV4-1 and TRBJ1-5; 7 nucleotides agree with TRBD1. Germline loops: CDR1 MGHRA, CDR2 YSYEKL. This CDR3 has 16 amino acids. V lost 4 bases and J lost 5; bases outside the gene matches: 11. The CDR3 is CASSLLGTGVDQPQHF. The CDR3 DNA is TGCGCCAGCAGCCTCCTAGGCACAGGGGTGGATCAGCCCCAGCATTTT.

The chain links TRBV9 to TRBJ1-4, with D unresolved. Germline lookup yields CDR1 SGDLS and CDR2 YYNGEE. Trimming removed 5 bases at V and 4 bases at J, with 9 bases between. The CDR3 has 13 residues. CDR3 nucleotides: TGTGCCAGCAGAGGGTCTAATAATGAAAAACTGTTTTTT. As protein: CASRGSNNEKLFF. Filled out from reference TRBV9 and TRBJ1-4, the complete variable domain reads DSGVTQTPKHLITATGQRVTLRCSPRSGDLSVYWYQQSLDQGLQFLIQYYNGEERAKGNILERFSAQQFPDLHSELNLSSLELGDSALYFCASRGSNNEKLFFGSGTQLSVL.

There are a few counts of this clone. The chain combines TRBV19 with TRBJ2-1, with TRBD2 matching 8 bases. This CDR3 has 13 residues. V shed 6 bases and J 4 bases; nucleotides not matched to a gene: 2. CDR1 and CDR2 from the germline V gene are LNHDA and SQIVND (reference sequence). CDR3 coding DNA: TGTGCCAGTAGGACTAGCGAGTACAATGAGCAGTTCTTC. This sequence encodes CASRTSEYNEQFF. The entire variable domain, with the rest obtained from reference TRBV19 and TRBJ2-1, is as follows: DGGITQSPKYLFRKEGQNVTLSCEQNLNHDAMYWYRQDPGQGLRLIYYSQIVNDFQKGDIAEGYSVSREKKESFPLTVTSAQKNPTAFYLCASRTSEYNEQFFGPGTRLTVL.

The chain is built from TRBV11-2 and TRBJ2-1; 16 bases fit TRBD2. CDR3 length: 17 residues. V trimming: 4 bases; J trimming: 9 bases; junction bases outside the gene matches: 9. Germline CDR1 reads SGHAT; CDR2 reads FQNNGV. The CDR3 sequence: CASSSQGLAGGRGEQFF. DNA for the CDR3: TGTGCCAGCAGCTCACAGGGACTAGCGGGAGGGCGCGGTGAGCAGTTCTTC.

The chain combines TRBV27 with TRBJ2-3; 7 bases fit TRBD2. This CDR3 has 14 residues. In germline, CDR1 is MNHEY, CDR2 SMNVEV (reference sequence). V lost 4 bases to trimming and J lost 5 bases; unmatched junction nucleotides: 6. DNA of the CDR3: TGTGCCAGCAGTTCCCGGGGGGAGGTAGATACGCAGTATTTT. It specifies CASSSRGEVDTQYF.

This chain connects TRBV29-1 to TRBJ1-1; tentative D call: TRBD1 (6 bases). The germline V gene encodes CDR1 SQVTM and CDR2 ANQGSEA. CDR3 length: 13 amino acids. V lost 4 bases to trimming and J lost 5 bases, with 14 bases between them. Here the CDR3 reads CSVVSGTQTEAFF. As DNA, the CDR3 is TGCAGCGTTGTGTCCGGGACACAAACTGAAGCTTTCTTT.

This clone was seen a single time. The chain employs TRBV7-9 and TRBJ2-1, with TRBD2 matching over 15 bases. This CDR3 contains 19 residues. Germline V gives CDR1 SEHNR, CDR2 FQNEAQ (reference sequence). Trimming took 4 bases from V and 5 from J; bases not matched to a gene: 12. In DNA, the CDR3 is TGTGCCAGCAGCTCGGGACTAGCGGGGGGCCCCCCAAAACACAATGAGCAGTTCTTC. It translates to CASSSGLAGGPPKHNEQFF.

The CDR3 sequence: CATGRGSTNEQYF. The CDR3 DNA reads as TGTGCCACCGGGAGGGGGTCCACTAACGAGCAGTACTTC. The chain couples TRBV13 to TRBJ2-7, with 8 positions matching TRBD2. CDR3 size: 13 residues. CDR1 and CDR2 from the germline V gene are PRHDT and FYEKMQ (reference sequence). The junction had 10 bases not matched to a gene; V was cut back by 10 bases and J by 5 bases.

For this clone: In the same sample, other DNA sequences code for this CDR3. V usage is TRBV27 and J usage is TRBJ2-7, with TRBD2 matching over 11 bases. In germline, CDR1 is MNHEY, CDR2 SMNVEV (reference sequence). The CDR3 has 14 amino acids. V dropped 2 bases and J dropped 3; count of bases not matched to a gene: 0. CDR3 amino acids: CASSLLAGGYEQYF. The CDR3 DNA reads as TGTGCCAGCAGTTTACTAGCGGGAGGCTACGAGCAGTACTTC.

The chain's CDR3 is CASSQDLRTVWETQYF. The CDR3, as DNA: TGCGCCAGCAGCCAAGATCTAAGGACTGTATGGGAGACCCAGTACTTC. The chain recombines TRBV4-3 with TRBJ2-5; D might be TRBD2 (5 bases). The germline V gene encodes CDR1 LGHNA and CDR2 YSLEER. The CDR3 spans 16 residues. Trimming stripped 0 bases from V and 5 bases from J, with 16 bases between.

This rearrangement joins TRBV30 to TRBJ2-5; 8 bases line up with TRBD2. The CDR3 has 16 amino acids. Unmatched junction bases numbered 8, after V lost 0 bases and J lost 2 bases. In germline, CDR1 is GTSNPN, CDR2 SVGIG (reference sequence). The CDR3 protein is CAWSVWREERQETQYF. Written as DNA, the CDR3 is TGTGCCTGGAGTGTATGGCGGGAGGAGAGACAAGAGACCCAGTACTTC.

V and J are TRBV28 and TRBJ2-5; 7 nucleotides match TRBD2. Germline V gene sequence: CDR1 MDHEN, CDR2 SYDVKM. The V and J ends lost 5 bases and 2 bases, in that order; junction bases with no gene match: 5. This CDR3 has 14 amino acids. CDR3 amino acids: CASSGGGTQETQYF. In DNA form, the CDR3 reads TGTGCCAGCAGTGGCGGGGGTACTCAAGAGACCCAGTACTTC.

This clone came up once. The chain uses TRBV7-2 and TRBJ2-7; 10 bases fit TRBD2. The CDR3 is 15 residues long. Losses at the gene ends were 4 bases for V and 6 bases for J; bases not matched to a gene: 9. Germline CDR1 and CDR2: SGHTA and FQGNSA. CDR3 residues: CASSSSLGLALEQYF. CDR3 DNA: TGTGCCAGCAGCTCCAGCCTGGGACTAGCGCTCGAGCAGTACTTC. The entire variable domain, with the rest obtained from reference TRBV7-2 and TRBJ2-7, is as follows: GAGVSQSPSNKVTEKGKDVELRCDPISGHTALYWYRQSLGQGLEFLIYFQGNSAPDKSGLPSDRFSAERTGGSVSTLTIQRTQQEDSAVYLCASSSSLGLALEQYFGPGTRLTVT.